This T cell receptor (beta chain) was profiled in a study of cytomegalovirus exposure and HLA in healthy donors. There are 14 residues in the CDR3. Sequenced by immunoSEQ multiplex PCR; TCRdb stores in-frame clones only, minus some. The sample lists 200,000 or so clones, 80% to 95% occurring once. Study-level results: Reportedly, cytomegalovirus status was diagnosed with high sensitivity and specificity. It was approximately 160 TCR beta chains that were listed as cytomegalovirus-associated. Subsequent analysis of the approximately 110 validation repertoires found a tendency for first-cohort TCR clusters to co-occur.

Separate from the approximately 670-subject first cohort, the approximately 120-subject validation cohort was the one that the donors belonged to. Remarks on this clone: The antigen remains undetermined.

The V gene is TRBV21-1, the J gene TRBJ2-7; the table names TRBD1, a call not compared with the DNA. TRBV21-1 is given as a pseudogene. This clonotype was sampled from a woman aged 18 to 35 in good health and CMV-seronegative. The material sequenced was PBMCs. The DNA of the CDR3 is TGTGCCAGCAGACGGACAGGGAAGGACTACGAGCAGTACTTC. This sequence encodes CASRRTGKDYEQYF.